The source of this T cell receptor beta chain is a study of blood T cell repertoires in COVID-19. On the study more broadly: Two negative PCRs, clearance, or symptom resolution had been documented for recovered Cohort 3 donors.

V shed 5 bases and J 3 bases; nucleotides not matched to a gene: 6. This CDR3 region has 17 residues. Germline V gene lookup returns CDR1 SEHNR and CDR2 FQNEAQ (reference sequence). Measured with immunoSEQ multiplex PCR; TCRdb has only the in-frame clones, and not every one. This table has under 300,000 clones, 88% appearing once. The sample taken for sequencing was PBMCs or T cells enriched from blood (not recorded which). This receptor was identified in a woman aged 55-70 years in a cohort exposed to, infected with or recovered from COVID-19 (not recorded which). The chain links TRBV7-9 to TRBJ2-1; 14 bases map to TRBD2. CDR3 amino acids: CASSPGLAGAVYNEQFF. CDR3 in DNA: TGTGCCAGCAGCCCGGGACTAGCGGGAGCGGTCTACAATGAGCAGTTCTTC.